The entry below describes one T cell receptor (beta chain). The sample comes from a study of cytomegalovirus exposure and HLA in healthy donors. A multiplex PCR was run with 60 Vbeta primers and 13 Jbeta primers. TCRdb's table, derived via immunoSEQ multiplex PCR, lists solely in-frame clones and lacks some. The sample has approximately 150,000 clones; 65% to 85% are singletons. This CDR3 is built from 15 residues. The V end lost 0 bases, the J end lost 3 bases, and 9 bases lay between the germline ends. Germline CDR1 and CDR2: SEHNR and FQNEAQ (reference sequence). J is TRBJ2-4 and V is TRBV7-9; the D gene is possibly TRBD1 (5 bases). The TCR originated in a male donor in good health and CMV-seronegative. Sequenced input: PBMCs. CDR3 DNA: TGTGCCAGCAGCTTAGCGCAAGGGGACAAAAACATTCAGTACTTC. Its protein is CASSLAQGDKNIQYF.